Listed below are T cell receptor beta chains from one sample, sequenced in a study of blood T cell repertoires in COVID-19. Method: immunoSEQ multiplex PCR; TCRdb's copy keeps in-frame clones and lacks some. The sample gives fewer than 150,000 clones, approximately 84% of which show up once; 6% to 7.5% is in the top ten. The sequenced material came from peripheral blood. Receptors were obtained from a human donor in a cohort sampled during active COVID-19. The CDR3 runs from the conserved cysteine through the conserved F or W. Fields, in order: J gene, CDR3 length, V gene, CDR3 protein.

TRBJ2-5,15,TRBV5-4,CASSAPLAGQETQYF
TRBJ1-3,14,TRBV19,CASSIPGIGNTIYF
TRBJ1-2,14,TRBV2,CASSESTGLAGYTF
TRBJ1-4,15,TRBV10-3,CAISESGTGDEKLFF
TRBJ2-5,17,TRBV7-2,CASSLGLAGGPQETQYF
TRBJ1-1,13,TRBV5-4,CASSLAEAPEAFF
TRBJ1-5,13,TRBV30,CAWSVQGRQPQHF
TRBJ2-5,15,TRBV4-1,CASGGSTGGSETQYF
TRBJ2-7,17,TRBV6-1,CASSEALGQATSSEQYF
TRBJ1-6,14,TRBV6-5,CASSFQGNNSPLHF
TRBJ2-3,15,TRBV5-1,CASSSVGRDADTQYF
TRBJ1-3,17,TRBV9,CASSVSLTGSSGNTIYF
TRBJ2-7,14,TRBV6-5,CASSYSGQGNEQYF
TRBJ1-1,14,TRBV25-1,CASSEMTDLSEAFF
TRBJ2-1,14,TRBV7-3,CASSRVGLASEQFF
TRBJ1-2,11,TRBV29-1,CSVTGGYGYTF
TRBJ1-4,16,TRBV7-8,CASSLAHFAGGEKLFF
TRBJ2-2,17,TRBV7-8,CASSLLLGRANTGELFF
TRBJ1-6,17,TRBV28,CASSLGALSSYNSPLHF
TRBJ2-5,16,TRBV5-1,CASSLEGSGNQETQYF
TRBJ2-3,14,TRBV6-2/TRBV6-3,CASSYSTSTDTQYF
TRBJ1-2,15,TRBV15,CATSIPGGLFYGYTF
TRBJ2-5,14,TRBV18,CANPGTGQGETQYF
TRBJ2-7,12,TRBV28,CASRPQGNEQYF
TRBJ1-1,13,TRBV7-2,CASSLSGGGEAFF
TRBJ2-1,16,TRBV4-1,CASSQGWTSGDNEQFF
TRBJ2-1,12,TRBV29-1,CSTTGGGDEQFF
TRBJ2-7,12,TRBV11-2,CASRGRNYEQYF
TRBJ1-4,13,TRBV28,CASSLQGTEKLFF
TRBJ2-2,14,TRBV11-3,CASSFISGEGELFF
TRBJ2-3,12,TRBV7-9,CASSLTMDTQYF
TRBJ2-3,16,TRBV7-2,CASSFRQSPSTDTQYF
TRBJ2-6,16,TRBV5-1,CASSLAPSGGANVLTF
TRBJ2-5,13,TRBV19,CASRGQQQETQYF
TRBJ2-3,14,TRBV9,CASSGQIRTDTQYF
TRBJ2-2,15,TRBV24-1,CATRGQGGSTGELFF
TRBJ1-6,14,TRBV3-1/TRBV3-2,CASSQATGNSPLHF
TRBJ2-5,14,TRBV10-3,CAARTGTGDETQYF
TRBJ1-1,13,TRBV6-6,CASSFPLGQEAFF
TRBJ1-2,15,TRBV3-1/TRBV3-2,CASSQNLGGHYGYTF
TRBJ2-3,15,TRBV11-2,CASRLAGGPPDTQYF
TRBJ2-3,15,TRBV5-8,CASSFSGRRRETQYF
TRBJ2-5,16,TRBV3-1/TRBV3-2,CASSQDTGTSQETQYF
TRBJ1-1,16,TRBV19,CASSIDPGTAPKGAFF
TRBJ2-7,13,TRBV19,CASSIDRGYEQYF
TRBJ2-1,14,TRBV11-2,CASTLRAGWGEQFF
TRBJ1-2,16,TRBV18,CASSPPKDRVSYGYTF
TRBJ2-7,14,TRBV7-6,CASSLVQGDGEQYF
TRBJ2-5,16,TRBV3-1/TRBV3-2,CASSQDLQGASETQYF
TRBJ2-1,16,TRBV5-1,CASSQGTRNSYNEQFF
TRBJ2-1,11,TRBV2,CASSYDNEQFF
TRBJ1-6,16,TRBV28,CASNPGGVRKNSPLHF
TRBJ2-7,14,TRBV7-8,CASSHNRGSYEQYF
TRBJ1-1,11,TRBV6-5,CASRDNREAFF
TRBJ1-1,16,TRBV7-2,CASSLVGQGTYLEAFF
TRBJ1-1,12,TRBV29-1,CSVPGMYTEAFF
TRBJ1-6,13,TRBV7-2,CASTMRQYSPLHF
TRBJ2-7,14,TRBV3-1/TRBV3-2,CASSQSGAGYEQYF
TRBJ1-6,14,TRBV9,CASSTSHRDSPLHF